One T cell receptor (beta chain) is described in this entry. Sequenced by immunoSEQ multiplex PCR; TCRdb stores in-frame clones only, minus some. The table lists some 130,000 clones, about 95% of them singletons. The entry originates in a study of control samples from healthy donors and cancer patients. V lost 6 bases and J lost 0, with 12 bases in between. CDR3 length: 15 residues. Germline assignment: CDR1 MDHEN and CDR2 SYDVKM. This chain links TRBV28 with TRBJ1-3; no clear D. The sequenced sample consisted of blood. This clonotype was sampled from a young man in good health. The DNA for the CDR3 is TGTGCCAGCAGGCCGATGATGAGCTCTGGAAACACCATATATTTT. It encodes CASRPMMSSGNTIYF. Full variable domain (outside the CDR3, taken from reference TRBV28 and TRBJ1-3): DVKVTQSSRYLVKRTGEKVFLECVQDMDHENMFWYRQDPGLGLRLIYFSYDVKMKEKGDIPEGYSVSREKKERFSLILESASTNQTSMYLCASRPMMSSGNTIYFGEGSWLTVV.